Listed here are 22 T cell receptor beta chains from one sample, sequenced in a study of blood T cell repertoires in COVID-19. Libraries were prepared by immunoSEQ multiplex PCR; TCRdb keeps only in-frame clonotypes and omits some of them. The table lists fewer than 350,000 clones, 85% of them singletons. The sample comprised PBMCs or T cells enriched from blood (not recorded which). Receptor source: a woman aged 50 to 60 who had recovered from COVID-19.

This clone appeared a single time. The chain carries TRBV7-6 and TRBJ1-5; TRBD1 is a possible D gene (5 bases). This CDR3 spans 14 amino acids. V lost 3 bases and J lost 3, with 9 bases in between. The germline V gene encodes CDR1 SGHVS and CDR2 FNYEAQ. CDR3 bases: TGTGCCAGCAGCTTTGGGGGGAACAATCAGCCCCAGCATTTT. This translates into CASSFGGNNQPQHF. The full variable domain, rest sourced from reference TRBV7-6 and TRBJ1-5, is GAGVSQSPRYKVTKRGQDVALRCDPISGHVSLYWYRQALGQGPEFLTYFNYEAQQDKSGLPNDRFSAERPEGSISTLTIQRTEQRDSAMYRCASSFGGNNQPQHFGDGTRLSIL.

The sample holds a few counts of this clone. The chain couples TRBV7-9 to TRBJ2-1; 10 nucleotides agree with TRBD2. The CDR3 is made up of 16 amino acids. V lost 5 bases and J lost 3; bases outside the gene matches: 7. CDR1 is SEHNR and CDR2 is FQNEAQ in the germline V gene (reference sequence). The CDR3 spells CASSPRTSGLYNEQFF. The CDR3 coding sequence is TGTGCCAGCAGCCCTAGGACTAGCGGACTCTACAATGAGCAGTTCTTC.

CDR3 sequence (DNA): TGTGCCATCAAACGAACGGGACAGAGATCTAGTGGCGAGCAGTACTTC. Protein: CAIKRTGQRSSGEQYF. The V call is TRBV10-3, the J call TRBJ2-7; 7 bases fit TRBD1. Germline-derived CDR1 and CDR2 are ENHRY and SYGVKD. The CDR3 has 16 amino acids. V was pared by 7 bases and J by 6 bases, with 18 bases of the junction left unmatched.

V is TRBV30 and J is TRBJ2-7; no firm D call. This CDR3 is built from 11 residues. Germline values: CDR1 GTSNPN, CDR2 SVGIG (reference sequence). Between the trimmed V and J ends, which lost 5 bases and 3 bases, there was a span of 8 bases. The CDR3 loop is CAWAENYEQYF. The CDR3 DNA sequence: TGTGCCTGGGCCGAGAACTACGAGCAGTACTTC.

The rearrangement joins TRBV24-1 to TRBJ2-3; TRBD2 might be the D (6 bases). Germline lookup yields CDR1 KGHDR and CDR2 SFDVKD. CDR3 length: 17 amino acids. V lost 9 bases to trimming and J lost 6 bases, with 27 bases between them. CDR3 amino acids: CATAITGAGTGRDTQYF. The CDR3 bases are TGTGCCACCGCGATTACTGGGGCCGGGACTGGCAGGGATACGCAGTATTTT.

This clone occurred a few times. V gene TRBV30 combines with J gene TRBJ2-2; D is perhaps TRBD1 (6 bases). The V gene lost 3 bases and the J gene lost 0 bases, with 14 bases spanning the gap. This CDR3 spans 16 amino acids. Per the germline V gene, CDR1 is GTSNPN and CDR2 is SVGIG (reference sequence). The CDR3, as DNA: TGTGCCTGGAGGGTGGGACATTCATCGAACACCGGGGAGCTGTTTTTT. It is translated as CAWRVGHSSNTGELFF.

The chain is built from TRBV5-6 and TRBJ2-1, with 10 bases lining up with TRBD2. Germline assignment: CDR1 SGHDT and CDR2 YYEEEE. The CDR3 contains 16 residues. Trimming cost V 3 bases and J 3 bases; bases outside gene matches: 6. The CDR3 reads CASSYPGTSVYNEQFF. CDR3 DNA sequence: TGTGCCAGCAGCTACCCCGGGACTAGCGTCTACAATGAGCAGTTCTTC.

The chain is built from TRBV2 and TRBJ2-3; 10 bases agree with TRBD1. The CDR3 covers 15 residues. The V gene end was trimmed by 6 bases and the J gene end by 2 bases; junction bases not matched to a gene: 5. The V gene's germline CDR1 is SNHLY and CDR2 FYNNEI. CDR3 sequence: CASRRQGADTDTQYF. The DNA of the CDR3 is TGTGCCAGCAGGCGACAGGGGGCCGACACAGATACGCAGTATTTT. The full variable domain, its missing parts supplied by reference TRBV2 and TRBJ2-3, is EPEVTQTPSHQVTQMGQEVILRCVPISNHLYFYWYRQILGQKVEFLVSFYNNEISEKSEIFDDQFSVERPDGSNFTLKIRSTKLEDSAMYFCASRRQGADTDTQYFGPGTRLTVL.

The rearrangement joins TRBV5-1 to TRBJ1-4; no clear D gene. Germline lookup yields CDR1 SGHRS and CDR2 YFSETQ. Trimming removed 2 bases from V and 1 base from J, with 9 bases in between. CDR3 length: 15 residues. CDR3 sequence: CASSFNTQTNEKLFF. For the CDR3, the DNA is TGCGCCAGCAGCTTCAATACACAAACTAATGAAAAACTGTTTTTT.

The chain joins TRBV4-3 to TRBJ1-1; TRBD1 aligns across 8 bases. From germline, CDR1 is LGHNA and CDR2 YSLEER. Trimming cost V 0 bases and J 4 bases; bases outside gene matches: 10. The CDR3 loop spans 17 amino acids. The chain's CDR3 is CASSQDARDRGGTEAFF. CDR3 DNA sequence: TGCGCCAGCAGCCAAGATGCTCGCGACAGGGGTGGCACTGAAGCTTTCTTT.

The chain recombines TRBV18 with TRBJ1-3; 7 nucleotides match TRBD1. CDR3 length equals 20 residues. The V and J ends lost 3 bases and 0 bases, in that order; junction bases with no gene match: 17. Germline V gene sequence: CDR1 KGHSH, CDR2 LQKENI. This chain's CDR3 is CASSPPRDRQGLNSGNTIYF. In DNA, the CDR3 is TGTGCCAGCTCACCCCCCAGGGATCGACAGGGCTTAAACTCTGGAAACACCATATATTTT.

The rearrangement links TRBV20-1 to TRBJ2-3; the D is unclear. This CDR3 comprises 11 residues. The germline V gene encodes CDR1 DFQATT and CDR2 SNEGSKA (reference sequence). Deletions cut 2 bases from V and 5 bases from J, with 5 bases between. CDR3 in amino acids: CSARPIDTQYF. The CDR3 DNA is TGCAGTGCTAGACCCATAGATACGCAGTATTTT.

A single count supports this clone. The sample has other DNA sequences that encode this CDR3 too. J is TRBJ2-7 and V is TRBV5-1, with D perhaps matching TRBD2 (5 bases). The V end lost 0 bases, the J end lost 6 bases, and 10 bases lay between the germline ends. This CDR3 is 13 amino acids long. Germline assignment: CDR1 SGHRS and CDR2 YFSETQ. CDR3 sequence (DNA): TGCGCCAGCAGCTTGGAACTAGTCAGCGAGCAGTACTTC. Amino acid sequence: CASSLELVSEQYF.

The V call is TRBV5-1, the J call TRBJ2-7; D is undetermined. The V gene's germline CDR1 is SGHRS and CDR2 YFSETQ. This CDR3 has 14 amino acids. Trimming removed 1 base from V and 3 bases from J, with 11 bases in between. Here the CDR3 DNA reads TGCGCCAGCAGCTTGTGGTACGAGTACTACGAGCAGTACTTC. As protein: CASSLWYEYYEQYF.

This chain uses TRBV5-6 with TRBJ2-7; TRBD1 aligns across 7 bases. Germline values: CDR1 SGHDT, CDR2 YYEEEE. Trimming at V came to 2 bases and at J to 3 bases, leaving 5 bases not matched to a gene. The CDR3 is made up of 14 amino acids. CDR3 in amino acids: CASSFRDRYYEQYF. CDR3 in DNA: TGTGCCAGCAGCTTCCGGGACAGATACTACGAGCAGTACTTC.

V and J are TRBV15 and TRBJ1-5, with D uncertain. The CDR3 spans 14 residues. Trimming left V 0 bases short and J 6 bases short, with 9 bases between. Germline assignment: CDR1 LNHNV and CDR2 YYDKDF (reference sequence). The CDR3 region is CATSRDRAAQPQHF. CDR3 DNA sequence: TGTGCCACCAGCAGAGATCGAGCCGCTCAGCCCCAGCATTTT.

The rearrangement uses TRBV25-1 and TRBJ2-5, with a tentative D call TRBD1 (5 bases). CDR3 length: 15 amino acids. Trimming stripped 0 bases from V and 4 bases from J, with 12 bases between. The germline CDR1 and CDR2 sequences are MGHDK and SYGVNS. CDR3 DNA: TGTGCCAGCAGTGAATACGTGACAGTAGCAGAGACCCAGTACTTC. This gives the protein CASSEYVTVAETQYF. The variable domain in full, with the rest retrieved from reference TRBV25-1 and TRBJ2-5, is EADIYQTPRYLVIGTGKKITLECSQTMGHDKMYWYQQDPGMELHLIHYSYGVNSTEKGDLSSESTVSRIRTEHFPLTLESARPSHTSQYLCASSEYVTVAETQYFGPGTRLLVL.

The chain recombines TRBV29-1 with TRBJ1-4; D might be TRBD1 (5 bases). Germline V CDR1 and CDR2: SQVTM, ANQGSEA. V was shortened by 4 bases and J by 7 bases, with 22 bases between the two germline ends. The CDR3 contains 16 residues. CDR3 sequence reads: CSVVRREGRGSEKLFF. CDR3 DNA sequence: TGCAGCGTTGTCCGTAGGGAGGGGCGGGGAAGTGAAAAACTGTTTTTT.

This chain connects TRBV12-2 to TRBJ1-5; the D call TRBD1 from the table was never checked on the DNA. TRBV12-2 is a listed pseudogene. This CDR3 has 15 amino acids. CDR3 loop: CASRNNQGHDQPQHF. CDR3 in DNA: TGTGCAAGTCGCAATAACCAGGGTCACGATCAGCCCCAGCATTTT.

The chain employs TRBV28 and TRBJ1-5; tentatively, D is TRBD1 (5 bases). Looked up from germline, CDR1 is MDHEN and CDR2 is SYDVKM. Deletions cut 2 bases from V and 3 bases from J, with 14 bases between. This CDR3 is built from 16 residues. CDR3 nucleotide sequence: TGTGCCAGCAGTTTAAGGGCTAGCGGGACCAATCAGCCCCAGCATTTT. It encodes CASSLRASGTNQPQHF.

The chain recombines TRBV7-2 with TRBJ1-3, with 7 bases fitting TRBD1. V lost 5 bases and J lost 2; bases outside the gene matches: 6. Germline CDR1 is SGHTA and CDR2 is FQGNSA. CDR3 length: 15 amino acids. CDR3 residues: CASSQGGAAGNTIYF. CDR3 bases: TGTGCCAGCAGCCAGGGGGGTGCCGCTGGAAACACCATATATTTT.

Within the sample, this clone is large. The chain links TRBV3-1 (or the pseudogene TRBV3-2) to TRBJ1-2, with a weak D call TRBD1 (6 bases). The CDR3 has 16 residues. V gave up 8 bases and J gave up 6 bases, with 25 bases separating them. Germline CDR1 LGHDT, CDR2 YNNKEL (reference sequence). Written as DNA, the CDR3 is TGTGCCAGCGGCGAGAGGGGCGGACAGAGTTGGAATGGCTACACCTTC. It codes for CASGERGGQSWNGYTF.